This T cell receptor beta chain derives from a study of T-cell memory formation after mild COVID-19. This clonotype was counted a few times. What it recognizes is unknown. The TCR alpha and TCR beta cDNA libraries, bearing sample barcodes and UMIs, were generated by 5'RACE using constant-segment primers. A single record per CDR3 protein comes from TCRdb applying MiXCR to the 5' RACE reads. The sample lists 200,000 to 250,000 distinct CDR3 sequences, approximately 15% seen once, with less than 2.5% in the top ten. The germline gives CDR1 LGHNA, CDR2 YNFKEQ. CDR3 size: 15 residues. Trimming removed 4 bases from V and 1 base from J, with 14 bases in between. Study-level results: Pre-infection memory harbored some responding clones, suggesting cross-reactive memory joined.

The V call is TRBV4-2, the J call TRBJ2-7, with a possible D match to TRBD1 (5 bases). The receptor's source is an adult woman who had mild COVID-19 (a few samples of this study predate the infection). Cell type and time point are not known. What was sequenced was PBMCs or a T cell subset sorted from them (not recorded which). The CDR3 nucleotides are TGTGCCAGCAGCCCCGCCGCAGGGCCGTCCTACGAGCAGTACTTC. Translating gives CASSPAAGPSYEQYF.